This T cell receptor (beta chain) was sequenced during a study of blood T cell repertoires in COVID-19. Study details: The origin of the acute and convalescent COVID-19 samples was the United States, Italy and Spain. T cells, B-cell-depleted T cells, or PBMCs provided the cDNA or gDNA that served as material.

CDR1 is SGHVS, CDR2 FNYEAQ, per germline. V shed 2 bases and J shed 0 bases, with 11 bases lying between them. The CDR3 is 15 amino acids. Original analysis: For nucleated cells, counts were estimated from reference gene primer amplification. Assay used: immunoSEQ multiplex PCR; TCRdb lists only in-frame clones, some missing. That table gives V, J and clone size, and the DNA gave D and trimming. This sample has nearly 95,000 clones, with around nine tenths found just once. This rearrangement joins TRBV7-6 to TRBJ2-7, with D uncertain. This TCR was sampled from an elderly woman with acute or convalescent COVID-19. Sequences were obtained from peripheral blood. The CDR3 protein is CASSLPSPSSYEQYF. In DNA form, the CDR3 reads TGTGCCAGCAGCTTACCCTCGCCCAGCTCCTACGAGCAGTACTTC.